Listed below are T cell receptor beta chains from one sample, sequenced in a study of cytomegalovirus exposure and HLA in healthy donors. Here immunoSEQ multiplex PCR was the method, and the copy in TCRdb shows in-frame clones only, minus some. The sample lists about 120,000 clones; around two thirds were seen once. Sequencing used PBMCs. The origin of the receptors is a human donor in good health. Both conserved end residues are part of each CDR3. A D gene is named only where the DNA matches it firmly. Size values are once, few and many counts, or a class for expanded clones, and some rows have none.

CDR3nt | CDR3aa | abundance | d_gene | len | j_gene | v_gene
TGTGCCAGCATAGGGGCGCGAGGTCAGCCCCAGCATTTT | CASIGARGQPQHF | . | . | 13 | TRBJ1-5 | TRBV28
TGCGCCAGCAGCCCCCAAGAGGGACTAGGCCAAGACGAGCAGTTCTTC | CASSPQEGLGQDEQFF | few | TRBD2 | 16 | TRBJ2-1 | TRBV4-1
TGTGCCAGTAGTCCTAGCGGGAGTAACCCCTACGAGCAGTACTTC | CASSPSGSNPYEQYF | few | TRBD2 | 15 | TRBJ2-7 | TRBV19
TGTGCCGTTCTCTGGGGGGGGCCTGATCAGCCCCAGCATTTT | CAVLWGGPDQPQHF | . | . | 14 | TRBJ1-5 | TRBV28
TGTGCCAGCTCACCCTTGACCGACCGGAGCTCTGGAAACACCATATATTTT | CASSPLTDRSSGNTIYF | . | . | 17 | TRBJ1-3 | TRBV18
TGTGCCAGCAGCTCTCGGGACTCGTGGGGCTACACCTTC | CASSSRDSWGYTF | . | . | 13 | TRBJ1-2 | TRBV5-5
TGTGCCAGCAGTCACGGGGGGGGGTACAATGAGCAGTTCTTC | CASSHGGGYNEQFF | . | TRBD2 | 14 | TRBJ2-1 | TRBV6-1
TGTGCCTGGAGCCCCGGACTTCTCACCGGGGAGCTGTTTTTT | CAWSPGLLTGELFF | . | . | 14 | TRBJ2-2 | TRBV30
TGTGCCAGCAGCTCAAAGCGGGGGCCATCCTACAATGAGCAGTTCTTC | CASSSKRGPSYNEQFF | . | TRBD2 | 16 | TRBJ2-1 | TRBV5-4
TGTGCCTGGACGGGGGTGTCGCCTAGGGCTTTCTTT | CAWTGVSPRAFF | . | . | 12 | TRBJ1-1 | TRBV30
TGTGCCAGCAGCGTAGGTGGCGGTAATTCTGGTGGAAACACCATATATTTT | CASSVGGGNSGGNTIYF | . | . | 17 | TRBJ1-3 | TRBV9
TGTGCCAGCAGCCGTTTGGGCTCCAGCTCCTACAATGAGCAGTTCTTC | CASSRLGSSSYNEQFF | . | . | 16 | TRBJ2-1 | TRBV4-2
TGTGCCAGTAGTGCGGGACAGGTACGCACTGAAGCTTTCTTT | CASSAGQVRTEAFF | . | TRBD1 | 14 | TRBJ1-1 | TRBV19
TGTGCCAGCAGCCAAAACGCGTTCTCTGGAAACACCATATATTTT | CASSQNAFSGNTIYF | . | . | 15 | TRBJ1-3 | TRBV4-2
TGTGCCAGTAGCGATACTAGCGGGAGATTCGGAGGTACGCAGTATTTT | CASSDTSGRFGGTQYF | . | TRBD2 | 16 | TRBJ2-3 | TRBV19
TGTGCCAGCAGTTCGACAGTTGTATCGTCTACCCAGTACTTC | CASSSTVVSSTQYF | . | . | 14 | TRBJ2-5 | TRBV28
TGTGCCACCAGCAGAGATGAGGCAGGGTCGTGGACCGGGGAGCTGTTTTTT | CATSRDEAGSWTGELFF | . | . | 17 | TRBJ2-2 | TRBV15
TGTGCCAGTAGTTTTGACAGTCTGTCCTACGAGCAGTACTTC | CASSFDSLSYEQYF | few | . | 14 | TRBJ2-7 | TRBV19
TGCAGCGTTGCTACACAGAGCTCCTACAATGAGCAGTTCTTC | CSVATQSSYNEQFF | . | . | 14 | TRBJ2-1 | TRBV29-1
TGTGCCAGCAGCTTCCAGGCTTTCGACTATGGCTACACCTTC | CASSFQAFDYGYTF | . | . | 14 | TRBJ1-2 | TRBV7-2
TGCGCCAGCAGTCAGCCGGACAAAGAGAACACTGAAGCTTTCTTT | CASSQPDKENTEAFF | few | . | 15 | TRBJ1-1 | TRBV23-1
TGTGCCAGCAGTTTCGGGGGTGGCTACACCTTC | CASSFGGGYTF | once | . | 11 | TRBJ1-2 | TRBV28
TGTGCCAGCAGATTGGACAGGGAACTCCCTGGGACCTTC | CASRLDRELPGTF | . | TRBD1 | 13 | TRBJ1-2 | TRBV28
TGTGCCAGCAGAGCCCAAAATGACAGGTCCGGAACCTATGGCTACACCTTC | CASRAQNDRSGTYGYTF | . | . | 17 | TRBJ1-2 | TRBV25-1
TGTGCCAGCAGCTTGGCACGGGAGGGCCCCGCTACGCAGTATTTT | CASSLAREGPATQYF | . | TRBD2 | 15 | TRBJ2-3 | TRBV5-4
TGCGCCAGCAGCTTGAACGGGAATGAAAAACTGTTTTTT | CASSLNGNEKLFF | . | . | 13 | TRBJ1-4 | TRBV5-1
TGTGCCTGGAGTGGCCGGACTGACGTTTTTCTAGCCAAAAACATTCAGTACTTC | CAWSGRTDVFLAKNIQYF | . | . | 18 | TRBJ2-4 | TRBV30
TGTGCCAGCAGCGTAGCTCTGAGTAGCGGGGGGGCGTGGAGTAGGGCCACAGATACGCAGTATTTT | CASSVALSSGGAWSRATDTQYF | few | TRBD2 | 22 | TRBJ2-3 | TRBV9
TGTGCCAGCAGTTACTCGAAGGGGATGGGCACCGGGGAGCTGTTTTTT | CASSYSKGMGTGELFF | . | . | 16 | TRBJ2-2 | TRBV6-5
TGTGCCAGCTCACCAAATATCCCCCGGGACTTCCCGATCTTCTTT | CASSPNIPRDFPIFF | . | . | 15 | TRBJ1-1 | TRBV18
TGTGCCACCAGAGCCGGGACTAGCTTTACCGGGGAGCTGTTTTTT | CATRAGTSFTGELFF | . | TRBD2 | 15 | TRBJ2-2 | TRBV15
TGCGCCAGCAGCCCTCCCAACGCGGGAGGGCCCGGCACAGATACGCAGTATTTT | CASSPPNAGGPGTDTQYF | . | TRBD2 | 18 | TRBJ2-3 | TRBV4-1
TGTGCCAGCAGTGAAGCACAGGCGAACTACGAGCAGTACTTC | CASSEAQANYEQYF | . | . | 14 | TRBJ2-7 | TRBV6-1
TGCAGTGCAACAGCTACGGTTACGCAGTATTTT | CSATATVTQYF | once | . | 11 | TRBJ2-3 | TRBV29-1
TGCGCCAGCAGCTTATTACCGGGACAGGAGGACACTGAAGCTTTCTTT | CASSLLPGQEDTEAFF | . | TRBD1 | 16 | TRBJ1-1 | TRBV5-1
TGTGCCTGGGTATCCTCTGGGGCCAACGTCCTGACTTTC | CAWVSSGANVLTF | . | . | 13 | TRBJ2-6 | TRBV30
TGTGCCAGCTCACCACAAAAGCAGGGATTGACGGAGGGCTACACCTTC | CASSPQKQGLTEGYTF | few | . | 16 | TRBJ1-2 | TRBV18
TGTGCCAGCAGTTTTCGGCGGGGGGGCCGGGGTGAGCAGTTCTTC | CASSFRRGGRGEQFF | . | TRBD2 | 15 | TRBJ2-1 | TRBV28
TGCGCCAGCAGCCCAGGGTCAAGCTCCTATAATTCACCCCTCCACTTT | CASSPGSSSYNSPLHF | few | . | 16 | TRBJ1-6 | TRBV4-1
TGCAGCGGGGGGGGCAGGACCTACGAGCAGTACTTC | CSGGGRTYEQYF | . | . | 12 | TRBJ2-7 | TRBV29-1
TGTGCCAGCAGCTCAGGAGAGGGACTAGCGGGGGGCAAACGGGGGGAGCAGTTCTTC | CASSSGEGLAGGKRGEQFF | . | TRBD2 | 19 | TRBJ2-1 | TRBV11-3
TGCGCCAGCAGCCCCAACCCGGCAGGGAAAACCGGGGAGCTGTTTTTT | CASSPNPAGKTGELFF | . | . | 16 | TRBJ2-2 | TRBV5-1
TGTGCCTGGAGTGTCTACAGGGTGACTTGGATTGGGGCCAACGTCCTGACTTTC | CAWSVYRVTWIGANVLTF | . | . | 18 | TRBJ2-6 | TRBV30
TGTGCCAGCAGGGCGGGACTAAGGGAGTATGGCTACACCTTC | CASRAGLREYGYTF | . | . | 14 | TRBJ1-2 | TRBV5-4
TGTGCCAGCAGTGAACAGGGGCAACCTTTCTTT | CASSEQGQPFF | . | . | 11 | TRBJ1-1 | TRBV2
TGTGCCTGGAGCGCTAGCGGGAGCGGCGAGCAGTACTTC | CAWSASGSGEQYF | . | TRBD2 | 13 | TRBJ2-7 | TRBV30
TGTGCCGTCCGCATGGGGGGGCGCAACTATGGCTACACCTTC | CAVRMGGRNYGYTF | . | . | 14 | TRBJ1-2 | TRBV2
TGTGCCAGCAGCAAGTCCGGGACAGCCTACGAGCAGTACTTC | CASSKSGTAYEQYF | once | TRBD1 | 14 | TRBJ2-7 | TRBV4-2
TGTGCCAGCAGGCGAGGGGGACTACAAGAGACCCAGTACTTC | CASRRGGLQETQYF | . | . | 14 | TRBJ2-5 | TRBV6-1
TGCGCCAGCAGCCATGGGACAGCGCGCGGGACCCAGTACTTC | CASSHGTARGTQYF | . | TRBD1 | 14 | TRBJ2-5 | TRBV5-1
TGTGCCAGCAGTGGGTTAACGGGACAGCTCTCCTACGAGCAGTACTTC | CASSGLTGQLSYEQYF | few | TRBD1 | 16 | TRBJ2-7 | TRBV6-1
TGTGCCACCAGCCCCGACAGTAATTCACCCCTCCACTTT | CATSPDSNSPLHF | . | . | 13 | TRBJ1-6 | TRBV15
TGTGCCAGCAGTGAGGGACAGGGGAGAGGGGAAAAACTGTTTTTT | CASSEGQGRGEKLFF | . | TRBD1 | 15 | TRBJ1-4 | TRBV2